Listed below are T cell receptor beta chains from one sample, sequenced in a study of T cells in Graves' hyperthyroidism and ophthalmopathy. TCRdb processed the multiplex PCR reads anew with MiXCR; each CDR3 protein has one entry. The table records 550,000 to 800,000 distinct CDR3 sequences, 16% of them present only once. The sequenced sample consisted of blood. Receptor source: a young man with Graves' hyperthyroidism. CDR3s include the opening cysteine and the closing phenylalanine or tryptophan. The order of the fields is J gene, clone size, V gene, D gene, CDR3 DNA, CDR3 protein. D genes are given only for firm matches. Rows may omit the clone size; those that give it use once, few, many or a size class.

j_call: TRBJ2-7
clone_size: many
v_call: TRBV27
d_call: .
cdr3_nt: TGTGCCAGCAGTGCCCCTCGAGGGCGGGGCACCTACGAGCAGTACTTC
cdr3_aa: CASSAPRGRGTYEQYF

j_call: TRBJ2-4
clone_size: many
v_call: TRBV18
d_call: .
cdr3_nt: TGTGCCAGCTCACCAGCAGGGAAAAACATTCAGTACTTC
cdr3_aa: CASSPAGKNIQYF

j_call: TRBJ2-1
clone_size: few
v_call: TRBV19
d_call: TRBD2
cdr3_nt: TGTGCCAGTAGTAGGCCCGGGACTAGCGGGGGGCGTATGCAGTTCTTC
cdr3_aa: CASSRPGTSGGRMQFF

j_call: TRBJ2-3
clone_size: .
v_call: TRBV10-3
d_call: .
cdr3_nt: TGTGCCATCAGTGACCAGGGAGCGATGATAACAGATACGCAGTATTTT
cdr3_aa: CAISDQGAMITDTQYF

j_call: TRBJ2-7
clone_size: many
v_call: TRBV6-1
d_call: .
cdr3_nt: TGTGCCAGCAGTGAATTAGCAGCTTACGAGCAGTACTTC
cdr3_aa: CASSELAAYEQYF

j_call: TRBJ1-1
clone_size: .
v_call: TRBV9
d_call: .
cdr3_nt: TGTGCCAGCAGCCACGGGGAGATGAACACTGAAGCTTTCTTT
cdr3_aa: CASSHGEMNTEAFF

j_call: TRBJ2-2
clone_size: few
v_call: TRBV12-3/TRBV12-4
d_call: .
cdr3_nt: TGTGCCAGCAGTTTAGGGATAGGCACCGGGGAGCTGTTTTTT
cdr3_aa: CASSLGIGTGELFF

j_call: TRBJ1-4
clone_size: .
v_call: TRBV5-1
d_call: .
cdr3_nt: TGCGCCAGCAGCCCTGGAGGGAGAGAAGAAAAACTGTTTTTT
cdr3_aa: CASSPGGREEKLFF

j_call: TRBJ2-1
clone_size: few
v_call: TRBV19
d_call: TRBD2
cdr3_nt: TGTGCCAGTAGTATAGCTAGCGGGAGGGCCGGCTACAATGAGCAGTTCTTC
cdr3_aa: CASSIASGRAGYNEQFF

j_call: TRBJ2-3
clone_size: many
v_call: TRBV28
d_call: .
cdr3_nt: TGTGCCAGCAGAGGACAGACCTTCACAGATACGCAGTATTTT
cdr3_aa: CASRGQTFTDTQYF

j_call: TRBJ2-7
clone_size: many
v_call: TRBV5-1
d_call: .
cdr3_nt: TGCGCCAGCAGCAGCGGACTTGGAACCTACGAGCAGTACTTC
cdr3_aa: CASSSGLGTYEQYF

j_call: TRBJ2-1
clone_size: few
v_call: TRBV9
d_call: TRBD2
cdr3_nt: TGTGCCAGCAGCGCCACCTTAGCGGGAGTTTTTGATGAGCAGTTCTTC
cdr3_aa: CASSATLAGVFDEQFF

j_call: TRBJ1-2
clone_size: many
v_call: TRBV2
d_call: .
cdr3_nt: TGTGCCAGCAGTGACTCCATCAACTATGGCTACACCTTC
cdr3_aa: CASSDSINYGYTF

j_call: TRBJ2-2
clone_size: many
v_call: TRBV28
d_call: .
cdr3_nt: TGTGCCTGTATCTCCGGGACACCCACGAACACCGGGGAGCTGTTTTTT
cdr3_aa: CACISGTPTNTGELFF

j_call: TRBJ1-2
clone_size: many
v_call: TRBV28
d_call: TRBD1
cdr3_nt: TGTGCCAGCACCCTGAAACGGGACAGTATCTATGGCTACACCTTC
cdr3_aa: CASTLKRDSIYGYTF

j_call: TRBJ2-5
clone_size: many
v_call: TRBV27
d_call: .
cdr3_nt: TGTGCCAGCAGCTCAAGCTATGGAGAGACCCAGTACTTC
cdr3_aa: CASSSSYGETQYF

j_call: TRBJ1-5
clone_size: few
v_call: TRBV30
d_call: .
cdr3_nt: TGTGCCTGGAGCAACACGTATCAGCCCCAGCATTTT
cdr3_aa: CAWSNTYQPQHF

j_call: TRBJ2-5
clone_size: once
v_call: TRBV5-5
d_call: .
cdr3_nt: TGTGCCAGCAACATACAAGAGACCCAGTACTTC
cdr3_aa: CASNIQETQYF

j_call: TRBJ2-1
clone_size: few
v_call: TRBV7-3
d_call: TRBD2
cdr3_nt: TGTGCCAGCAGCCCCTTGACTAGCGGGAGAAAAAATGAGCAGTTCTTC
cdr3_aa: CASSPLTSGRKNEQFF

j_call: TRBJ1-1
clone_size: .
v_call: TRBV25-1
d_call: .
cdr3_nt: TGTGCCAGCAGTGAATGGGGAGCATCTAACACTGAAGCTTTCTTT
cdr3_aa: CASSEWGASNTEAFF

j_call: TRBJ2-7
clone_size: many
v_call: TRBV27
d_call: .
cdr3_nt: TGTGCCAGCAGTTTAACGACATCGCGCGAGCAGTACTTC
cdr3_aa: CASSLTTSREQYF

j_call: TRBJ2-7
clone_size: .
v_call: TRBV12-3/TRBV12-4
d_call: .
cdr3_nt: TGTGCCAGCAGTTTGATGAGATTAGCCTACGAGCAGTACTTC
cdr3_aa: CASSLMRLAYEQYF

j_call: TRBJ2-3
clone_size: .
v_call: TRBV6-2/TRBV6-3
d_call: TRBD2
cdr3_nt: TGTGCCAGCAGTAGACTAGCGGGAGGACCAGATACGCAGTATTTT
cdr3_aa: CASSRLAGGPDTQYF

j_call: TRBJ2-1
clone_size: many
v_call: TRBV7-9
d_call: TRBD2
cdr3_nt: TGTGCCAGCAGCCCAGGACTAGCGGGATATCGGCAGTTCTTC
cdr3_aa: CASSPGLAGYRQFF

j_call: TRBJ2-3
clone_size: many
v_call: TRBV18
d_call: .
cdr3_nt: TGTGCCAGCTCACCCGGACAGCCCACAGATACGCAGTATTTT
cdr3_aa: CASSPGQPTDTQYF

j_call: TRBJ2-6
clone_size: few
v_call: TRBV2
d_call: TRBD2
cdr3_nt: TGTGCCAGCAGTGAAGCGGGAGGGGCCCTGACTTTC
cdr3_aa: CASSEAGGALTF

j_call: TRBJ2-1
clone_size: many
v_call: TRBV11-2
d_call: .
cdr3_nt: TGTGCCAGCAGCTTTAGGCCGTCCAGACTAGGGATATACAATGAGCAGTTCTTC
cdr3_aa: CASSFRPSRLGIYNEQFF

j_call: TRBJ1-1
clone_size: many
v_call: TRBV19
d_call: TRBD1
cdr3_nt: TGTGCCAGCAGGACAGGTAACACTGAAGCTTTCTTT
cdr3_aa: CASRTGNTEAFF

j_call: TRBJ1-1
clone_size: many
v_call: TRBV2
d_call: TRBD1
cdr3_nt: TGTGCCAGCAGTCAGGGGGCAAGAGTAGCTTTCTTT
cdr3_aa: CASSQGARVAFF

j_call: TRBJ2-2
clone_size: few
v_call: TRBV9
d_call: .
cdr3_nt: TGTGCCAGCAGCGTAGACTCTGGGTTGGTCGCCGGGGAGCTGTTTTTT
cdr3_aa: CASSVDSGLVAGELFF

j_call: TRBJ1-5
clone_size: .
v_call: TRBV6-5
d_call: .
cdr3_nt: TGTGCCAGCAGTTACGGCGGGGCCACGGATCAGCCCCAGCATTTT
cdr3_aa: CASSYGGATDQPQHF

j_call: TRBJ2-7
clone_size: few
v_call: TRBV6-8
d_call: TRBD2
cdr3_nt: TGTGCCAGCAGACCCAGGACTAGCGGGAATTCCTACGAGCAGTACTTC
cdr3_aa: CASRPRTSGNSYEQYF

j_call: TRBJ2-7
clone_size: .
v_call: TRBV10-1
d_call: .
cdr3_nt: TGCGCCAGCAGATTATGGGACCTGTTCGACGAGCAGTACTTC
cdr3_aa: CASRLWDLFDEQYF

j_call: TRBJ2-2
clone_size: few
v_call: TRBV9
d_call: .
cdr3_nt: TGTGCCAGCAGCTTCGGGCCGGCCACCGGGGAGCTGTTTTTT
cdr3_aa: CASSFGPATGELFF

j_call: TRBJ2-1
clone_size: .
v_call: TRBV29-1
d_call: TRBD2
cdr3_nt: TGCAGCTCTGCCTTGCGGGAGCCCAGTTTCGGGCAGTTCTTC
cdr3_aa: CSSALREPSFGQFF

j_call: TRBJ2-1
clone_size: many
v_call: TRBV20-1
d_call: TRBD2
cdr3_nt: TGCAGTGCTAGAGATGCTCGGGGACTAGCCTACTACAATGAGCAGTTCTTC
cdr3_aa: CSARDARGLAYYNEQFF

j_call: TRBJ2-6
clone_size: few
v_call: TRBV24-1
d_call: .
cdr3_nt: TGTGCCACCAGCGGGACACCTCCCACCTCTGGGGCCAACGTCCTGACTTTC
cdr3_aa: CATSGTPPTSGANVLTF

j_call: TRBJ1-3
clone_size: .
v_call: TRBV3-2
d_call: .
cdr3_nt: TGTGCCAGCAGCCAACCAGGGACTACAGACACCATATATTTT
cdr3_aa: CASSQPGTTDTIYF

j_call: TRBJ2-5
clone_size: many
v_call: TRBV7-9
d_call: TRBD1
cdr3_nt: TGTGCCAGCAGCGTCAACGGACAGGGGGAGACCCAGTACTTC
cdr3_aa: CASSVNGQGETQYF

j_call: TRBJ2-5
clone_size: many
v_call: TRBV19
d_call: TRBD1
cdr3_nt: TGTGCCAGTAGCGGACAGGGGAGCGGGGAGACCCAGTACTTC
cdr3_aa: CASSGQGSGETQYF

j_call: TRBJ2-1
clone_size: .
v_call: TRBV18
d_call: .
cdr3_nt: TGTGCCAGCTCACCGCTAGGGGCCACTGAGCAGTTCTTC
cdr3_aa: CASSPLGATEQFF

j_call: TRBJ2-2
clone_size: many
v_call: TRBV12-3/TRBV12-4
d_call: .
cdr3_nt: TGTGCCAGCAGTTTGGGTAGCGGAGACGGGGAGCTGTTTTTT
cdr3_aa: CASSLGSGDGELFF

j_call: TRBJ2-3
clone_size: .
v_call: TRBV7-9
d_call: TRBD2
cdr3_nt: TGTGCCAGCAGCTTAACACTAGCGGGAACGGATACAGATACGCAGTATTTT
cdr3_aa: CASSLTLAGTDTDTQYF